The clone carrying this T cell receptor (beta chain) was observed a single time. As processed by the authors: Amplifying reference gene primers gave estimates of nucleated cell counts. Produced via immunoSEQ multiplex PCR; TCRdb's table is partial and in-frame only. Clonal size and the V and J genes are those of that table, whereas D and trimming came from the DNA. The table lists tens of thousands of clones, 83% of them singletons, with 30% to 45% in the top ten. The data belong to a study of blood T cell repertoires in COVID-19. V dropped 4 bases and J dropped 4; count of bases not matched to a gene: 8. Germline assignment: CDR1 SGHNT and CDR2 YYREEE (reference sequence). The CDR3 loop spans 15 amino acids.

The chain has TRBV5-4 and TRBJ1-3, with TRBD1 matching 7 bases. This clonotype was sampled from a man at least 80 years old with active or convalescent COVID-19. Source material: peripheral blood. CDR3 DNA sequence: TGTGCCAGCAGCCCGGTTGGGACAGCAGGAAACACCATATATTTT. Protein product: CASSPVGTAGNTIYF.